This T cell receptor (beta chain) was found in a study of blood T cell repertoires in COVID-19. Study background: From T cells, B-cell-depleted T cells, or PBMCs came the material, which was cDNA or gDNA.

The sample holds a few counts of this clone. Germline V lookup: CDR1 SGHNT, CDR2 YYREEE (reference sequence). The CDR3 is 12 residues long. The V and J ends lost 3 bases and 6 bases respectively, with 8 bases between them. Produced via immunoSEQ multiplex PCR; TCRdb's table is partial and in-frame only. The data hold about 270,000 clones, with under 90% observed a single time. The sequence came from a man in his forties or fifties with acute or convalescent COVID-19. The source material was peripheral blood. V gene TRBV5-4 combines with J gene TRBJ2-3, with D perhaps TRBD1 (5 bases). The CDR3 protein is CASSSDTDTQYF. In DNA, the CDR3 is TGTGCCAGCAGCTCGGACACTGATACGCAGTATTTT.